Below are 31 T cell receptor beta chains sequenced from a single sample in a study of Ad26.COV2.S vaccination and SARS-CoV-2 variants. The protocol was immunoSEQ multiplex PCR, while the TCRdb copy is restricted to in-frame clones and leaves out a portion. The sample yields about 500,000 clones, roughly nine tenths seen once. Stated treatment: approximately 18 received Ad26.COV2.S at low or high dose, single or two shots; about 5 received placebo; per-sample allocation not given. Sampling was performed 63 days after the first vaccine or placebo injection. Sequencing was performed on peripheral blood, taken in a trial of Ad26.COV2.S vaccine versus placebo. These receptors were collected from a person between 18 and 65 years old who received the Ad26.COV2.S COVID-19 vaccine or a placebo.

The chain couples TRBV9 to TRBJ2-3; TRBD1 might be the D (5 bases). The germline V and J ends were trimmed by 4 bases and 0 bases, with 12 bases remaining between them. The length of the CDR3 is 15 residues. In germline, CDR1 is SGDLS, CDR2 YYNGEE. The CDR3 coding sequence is TGTGCCAGCAGCTCCCGGACAACTAGCACAGATACGCAGTATTTT. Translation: CASSSRTTSTDTQYF.

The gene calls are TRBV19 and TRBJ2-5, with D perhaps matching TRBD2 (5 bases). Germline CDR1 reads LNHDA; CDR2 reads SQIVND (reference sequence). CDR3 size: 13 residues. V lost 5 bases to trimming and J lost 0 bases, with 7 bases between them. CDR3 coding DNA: TGTGCCAGTAGTGATAGCGACCAAGAGACCCAGTACTTC. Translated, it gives CASSDSDQETQYF.

The CDR3 is CASSISPGNLGYTF. The CDR3 region has the DNA TGTGCCAGTAGTATTAGCCCGGGAAATCTCGGCTACACCTTC. The chain links TRBV19 to TRBJ1-2; D unresolved. This CDR3 spans 14 amino acids. Germline CDR1 LNHDA, CDR2 SQIVND (reference sequence). Trimming stripped 3 bases from V and 8 bases from J, with 16 bases between.

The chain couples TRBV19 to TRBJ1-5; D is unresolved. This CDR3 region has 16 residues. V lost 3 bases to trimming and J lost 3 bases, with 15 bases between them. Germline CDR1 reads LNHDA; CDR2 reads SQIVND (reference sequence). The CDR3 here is CASSMVGWYANQPQHF. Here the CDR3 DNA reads TGTGCCAGTAGTATGGTTGGTTGGTACGCCAATCAGCCCCAGCATTTT.

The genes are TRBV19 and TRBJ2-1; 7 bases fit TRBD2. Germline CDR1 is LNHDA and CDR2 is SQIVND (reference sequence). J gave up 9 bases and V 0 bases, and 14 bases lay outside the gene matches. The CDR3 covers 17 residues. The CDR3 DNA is TGTGCCAGTAGTATAGACCTACTTGGAGCGGGATTCGGTGAGCAGTTCTTC. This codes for CASSIDLLGAGFGEQFF.

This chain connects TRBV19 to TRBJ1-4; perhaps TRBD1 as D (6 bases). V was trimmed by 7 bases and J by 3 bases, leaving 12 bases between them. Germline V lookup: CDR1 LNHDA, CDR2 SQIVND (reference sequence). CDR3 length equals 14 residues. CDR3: CASKAGVANEKLFF. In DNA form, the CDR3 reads TGTGCCAGTAAAGCAGGGGTTGCTAATGAAAAACTGTTTTTT. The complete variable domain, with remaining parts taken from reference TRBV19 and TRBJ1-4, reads DGGITQSPKYLFRKEGQNVTLSCEQNLNHDAMYWYRQDPGQGLRLIYYSQIVNDFQKGDIAEGYSVSREKKESFPLTVTSAQKNPTAFYLCASKAGVANEKLFFGSGTQLSVL.

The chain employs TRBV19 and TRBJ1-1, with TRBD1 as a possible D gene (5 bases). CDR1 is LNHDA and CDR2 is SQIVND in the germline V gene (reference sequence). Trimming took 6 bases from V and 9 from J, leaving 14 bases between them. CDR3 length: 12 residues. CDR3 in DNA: TGTGCCAGTAGCAGCGGGGCGACTAAAGCTTTCTTT. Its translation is CASSSGATKAFF.

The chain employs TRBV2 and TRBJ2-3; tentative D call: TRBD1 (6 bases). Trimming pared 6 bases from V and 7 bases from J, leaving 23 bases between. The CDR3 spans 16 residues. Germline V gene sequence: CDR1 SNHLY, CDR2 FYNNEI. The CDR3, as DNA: TGTGCCAGCAGACCTATCAGGGGACCGAGTCGCTATACGCAGTATTTT. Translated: CASRPIRGPSRYTQYF.

The CDR3 DNA sequence: TGTGCCAGCAGCTTAAAAGGGGCGGGGAGCACAGATACGCAGTATTTT. Translated: CASSLKGAGSTDTQYF. This sequence joins TRBV7-3 and TRBJ2-3; perhaps TRBD2 as D (6 bases). The V end lost 1 base, the J end lost 0 bases, and 11 bases lay between the germline ends. There are 16 residues in the CDR3. The germline gives CDR1 SGHTA, CDR2 FQGTGA.

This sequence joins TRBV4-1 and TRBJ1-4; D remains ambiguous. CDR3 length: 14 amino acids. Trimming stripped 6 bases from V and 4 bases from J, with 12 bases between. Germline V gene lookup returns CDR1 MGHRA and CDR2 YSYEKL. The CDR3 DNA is TGCGCCAGCAGTCTCAGACCGGTTAATGAAAAACTGTTTTTT. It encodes CASSLRPVNEKLFF.

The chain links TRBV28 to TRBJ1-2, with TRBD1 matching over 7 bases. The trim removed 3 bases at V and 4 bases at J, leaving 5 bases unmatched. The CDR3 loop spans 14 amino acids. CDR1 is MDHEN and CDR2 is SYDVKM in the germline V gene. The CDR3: CASSFSGGTYGYTF. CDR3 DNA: TGTGCCAGCAGTTTTTCAGGGGGGACCTATGGCTACACCTTC.

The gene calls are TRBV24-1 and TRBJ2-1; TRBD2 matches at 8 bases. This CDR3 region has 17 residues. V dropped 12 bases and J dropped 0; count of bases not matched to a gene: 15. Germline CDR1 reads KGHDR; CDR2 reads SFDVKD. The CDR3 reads CAPTGGNPPPSYNEQFF. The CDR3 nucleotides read TGTGCCCCAACGGGAGGGAACCCACCCCCCTCCTACAATGAGCAGTTCTTC.

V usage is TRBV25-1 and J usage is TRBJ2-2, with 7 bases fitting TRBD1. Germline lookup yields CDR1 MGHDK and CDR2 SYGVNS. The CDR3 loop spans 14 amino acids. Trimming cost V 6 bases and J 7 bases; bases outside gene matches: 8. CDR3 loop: CASRPTGVGGELFF. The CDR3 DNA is TGTGCCAGCAGACCAACAGGGGTGGGCGGGGAGCTGTTTTTT.

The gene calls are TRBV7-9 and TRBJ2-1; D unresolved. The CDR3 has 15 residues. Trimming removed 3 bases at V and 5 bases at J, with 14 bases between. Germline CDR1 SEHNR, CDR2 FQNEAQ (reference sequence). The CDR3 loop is CASSFWTENNNEQFF. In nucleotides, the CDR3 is TGTGCCAGCAGCTTTTGGACGGAGAATAACAATGAGCAGTTCTTC.

The CDR3 nucleotides are TGTGCCAGCAGCACCAATCAGGGGGCATACGAGCAGTACTTC. Amino acids: CASSTNQGAYEQYF. The chain employs TRBV6-5 and TRBJ2-7; TRBD1 aligns across 8 bases. The CDR3 sequence is 14 residues long. V was clipped by 6 bases and J by 4 bases; unmatched bases: 8. The germline CDR1 and CDR2 sequences are MNHEY and SVGAGI.

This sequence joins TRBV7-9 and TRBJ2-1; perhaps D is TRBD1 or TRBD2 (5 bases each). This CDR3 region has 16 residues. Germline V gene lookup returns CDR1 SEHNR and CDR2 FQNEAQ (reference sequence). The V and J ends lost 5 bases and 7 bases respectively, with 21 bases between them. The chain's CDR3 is CASSEKGPARRNEQFF. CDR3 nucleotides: TGTGCCAGCAGCGAAAAGGGGCCCGCACGGAGGAATGAGCAGTTCTTC.

CDR3 loop: CASSGDGQGQETQYF. For the CDR3, the DNA is TGTGCCAGCAGTGGCGATGGGCAGGGGCAAGAGACCCAGTACTTC. The chain couples TRBV28 to TRBJ2-5; D is perhaps TRBD1 (6 bases). Germline V gene data show CDR1 as MDHEN and CDR2 as SYDVKM. Trimming took 5 bases from V and 2 from J, leaving 15 bases between them. The CDR3 loop spans 15 amino acids.

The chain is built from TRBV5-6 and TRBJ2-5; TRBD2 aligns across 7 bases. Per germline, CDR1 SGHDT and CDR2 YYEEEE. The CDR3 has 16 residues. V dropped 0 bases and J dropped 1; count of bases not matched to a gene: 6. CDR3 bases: TGTGCCAGCAGCTTGGCTGAACGGGAGGCCCAAGAGACCCAGTACTTC. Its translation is CASSLAEREAQETQYF.

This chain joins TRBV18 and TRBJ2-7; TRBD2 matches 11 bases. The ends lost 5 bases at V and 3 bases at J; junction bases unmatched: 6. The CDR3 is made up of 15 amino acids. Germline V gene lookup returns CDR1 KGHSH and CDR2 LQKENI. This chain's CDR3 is CASSSGLADLYEQYF. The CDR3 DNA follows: TGTGCCAGCTCATCGGGACTAGCGGATCTCTACGAGCAGTACTTC. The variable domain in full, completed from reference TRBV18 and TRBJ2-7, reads NAGVMQNPRHLVRRRGQEARLRCSPMKGHSHVYWYRQLPEEGLKFMVYLQKENIIDESGMPKERFSAEFPKEGPSILRIQQVVRGDSAAYFCASSSGLADLYEQYFGPGTRLTVT.

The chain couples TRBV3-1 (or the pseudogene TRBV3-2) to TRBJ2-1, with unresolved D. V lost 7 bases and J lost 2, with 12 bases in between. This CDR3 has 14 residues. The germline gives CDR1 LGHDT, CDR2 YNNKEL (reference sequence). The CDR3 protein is CASTRAGTYNEQFF. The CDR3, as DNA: TGTGCCAGCACCCGAGCCGGTACCTACAATGAGCAGTTCTTC.

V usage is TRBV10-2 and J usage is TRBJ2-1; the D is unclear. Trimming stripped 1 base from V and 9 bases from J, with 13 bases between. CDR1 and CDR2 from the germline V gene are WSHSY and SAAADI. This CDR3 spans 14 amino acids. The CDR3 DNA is TGCGCCAGCAGTGAGTTCGGCCGGACGGGTGAGCAGTTCTTC. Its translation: CASSEFGRTGEQFF.

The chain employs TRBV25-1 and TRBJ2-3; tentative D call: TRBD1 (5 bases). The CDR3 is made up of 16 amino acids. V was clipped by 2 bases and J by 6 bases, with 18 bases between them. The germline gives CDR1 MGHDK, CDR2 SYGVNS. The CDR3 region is CASSEMGLLFGDTQYF. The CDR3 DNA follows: TGTGCCAGCAGTGAAATGGGGCTCCTTTTTGGGGATACGCAGTATTTT.

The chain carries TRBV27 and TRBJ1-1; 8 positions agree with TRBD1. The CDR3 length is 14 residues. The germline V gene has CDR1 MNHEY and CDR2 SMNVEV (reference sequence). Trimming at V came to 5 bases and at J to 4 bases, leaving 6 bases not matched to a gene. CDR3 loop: CASSPPGQGTEAFF. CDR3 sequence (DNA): TGTGCCAGCAGTCCACCCGGACAGGGCACTGAAGCTTTCTTT.

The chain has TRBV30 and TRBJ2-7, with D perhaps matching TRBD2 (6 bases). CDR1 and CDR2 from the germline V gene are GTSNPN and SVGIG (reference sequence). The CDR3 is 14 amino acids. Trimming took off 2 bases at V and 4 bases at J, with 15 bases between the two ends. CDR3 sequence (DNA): TGTGCCTGGAGTTTCGACAGCCGGGGGTACGAGCAGTACTTC. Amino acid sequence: CAWSFDSRGYEQYF.

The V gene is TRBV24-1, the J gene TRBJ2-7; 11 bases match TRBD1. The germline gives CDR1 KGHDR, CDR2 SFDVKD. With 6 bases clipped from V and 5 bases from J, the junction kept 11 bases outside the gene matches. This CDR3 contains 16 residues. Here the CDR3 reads CATSRAGTGGFNEQYF. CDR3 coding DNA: TGTGCCACCAGTCGGGCTGGGACAGGGGGTTTCAACGAGCAGTACTTC.

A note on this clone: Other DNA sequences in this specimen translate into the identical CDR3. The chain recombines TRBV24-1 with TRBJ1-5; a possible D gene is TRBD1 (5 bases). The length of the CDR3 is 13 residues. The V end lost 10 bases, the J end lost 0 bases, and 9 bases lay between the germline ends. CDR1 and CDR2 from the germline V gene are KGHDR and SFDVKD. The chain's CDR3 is CATSRDSNQPQHF. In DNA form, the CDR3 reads TGTGCCACTTCCAGGGATAGCAATCAGCCCCAGCATTTT.

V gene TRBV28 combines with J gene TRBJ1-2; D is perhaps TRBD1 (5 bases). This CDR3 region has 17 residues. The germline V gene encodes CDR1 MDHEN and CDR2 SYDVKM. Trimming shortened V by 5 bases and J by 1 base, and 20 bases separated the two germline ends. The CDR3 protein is CASSTPLDSLFNYGYTF. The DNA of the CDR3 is TGTGCCAGCAGTACTCCCCTCGACAGCCTTTTTAACTATGGCTACACCTTC.

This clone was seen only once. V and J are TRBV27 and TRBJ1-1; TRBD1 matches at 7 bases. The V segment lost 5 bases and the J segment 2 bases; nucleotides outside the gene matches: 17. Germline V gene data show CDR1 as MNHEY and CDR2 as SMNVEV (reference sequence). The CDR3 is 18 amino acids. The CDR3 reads CASSPVPPSDRLNTEAFF. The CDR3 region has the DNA TGTGCCAGCAGTCCAGTCCCACCGTCGGACAGGCTTAACACTGAAGCTTTCTTT.

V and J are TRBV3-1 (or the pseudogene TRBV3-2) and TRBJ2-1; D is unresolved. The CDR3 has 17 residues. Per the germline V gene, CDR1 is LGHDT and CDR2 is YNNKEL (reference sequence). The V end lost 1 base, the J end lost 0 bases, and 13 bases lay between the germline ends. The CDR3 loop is CASSQAYQDHSYNEQFF. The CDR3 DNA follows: TGTGCCAGCAGCCAAGCTTATCAAGACCACTCCTACAATGAGCAGTTCTTC.

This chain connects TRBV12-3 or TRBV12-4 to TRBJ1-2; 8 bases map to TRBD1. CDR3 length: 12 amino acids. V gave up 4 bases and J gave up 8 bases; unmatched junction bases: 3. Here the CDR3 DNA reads TGTGCCAGCAGTTGGACAGGGTGGGGCTACACCTTC. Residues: CASSWTGWGYTF.

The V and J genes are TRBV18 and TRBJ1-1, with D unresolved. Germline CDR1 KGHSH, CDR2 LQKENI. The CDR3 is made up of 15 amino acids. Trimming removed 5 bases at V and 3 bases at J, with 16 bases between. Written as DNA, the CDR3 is TGTGCCAGCTCAGGGGAGGGTTGGCGGGACACTGAAGCTTTCTTT. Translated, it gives CASSGEGWRDTEAFF.